A single sample is the source of the 4 T cell receptor beta chains below, sequenced in a study of T cells in Graves' hyperthyroidism and ophthalmopathy. RNA transcripts provided the source from which TCR beta CDR3 regions were amplified. With the HTBI primer set, the TCR CDR3 went through a first round of RT-PCR. Via MiXCR, TCRdb re-called the multiplex PCR reads, giving one row per CDR3 protein. The sample carries roughly 380,000 distinct CDR3 sequences, approximately 13% recorded once. Sequencing used blood. The source is a man aged 25 to 40 with Graves' hyperthyroidism that later progressed to Graves' ophthalmopathy.

This clonotype is a singleton in its sample. The V and J genes are TRBV27 and TRBJ1-4; D possibly corresponds to TRBD1 (6 bases). Trimming removed 3 bases from V and 3 bases from J, with 11 bases in between. This CDR3 is built from 15 residues. Germline CDR1 MNHEY, CDR2 SMNVEV (reference sequence). For the CDR3, the DNA is TGTGCCAGCAGTTTGCGGGGGCCTTCTAATGAAAAACTGTTTTTT. Its translation is CASSLRGPSNEKLFF.

This clonotype was counted only a few times. This sequence joins TRBV19 and TRBJ2-1; D is tentatively TRBD1 or TRBD2 (5 bases each). Germline lookup yields CDR1 LNHDA and CDR2 SQIVND (reference sequence). CDR3 length: 16 amino acids. The ends were cut back, 3 bases at V and 0 bases at J, with 12 bases in the middle. CDR3 in amino acids: CASSISGAASYNEQFF. DNA for the CDR3: TGTGCCAGTAGTATCTCCGGGGCGGCCTCCTACAATGAGCAGTTCTTC.

This clonotype was observed a handful of times. The CDR3 loop reads CSARDFRAGGTGELFF. The CDR3 nucleotides read TGCAGTGCTAGAGATTTCCGAGCGGGGGGGACCGGGGAGCTGTTTTTT. V and J are TRBV20-1 and TRBJ2-2, with TRBD2 identical over 10 bases. This CDR3 has 16 residues. The V gene's germline CDR1 is DFQATT and CDR2 SNEGSKA (reference sequence). Trimming removed 0 bases from V and 5 bases from J; junction bases left unmatched: 6.

This clonotype was counted between two and nine times. The chain has TRBV10-3 and TRBJ1-5; a possible D gene is TRBD1 (6 bases). The ends were cut back, 4 bases at V and 0 bases at J, with 7 bases in the middle. CDR1 is ENHRY and CDR2 is SYGVKD in the germline V gene. The CDR3 extends over 14 amino acids. CDR3: CAISGTVSNQPQHF. In DNA form, the CDR3 reads TGTGCCATCAGTGGGACAGTTAGCAATCAGCCCCAGCATTTT.